This T cell receptor (beta chain) emerged from a study of blood T cells in healthy people across ages. Overall study results and limits: Nothing was known about donor CMV status, and this possibly confounded expanded clonotype changes.

CDR3 length: 15 residues. Trimming took off 1 base at V and 1 base at J, with 10 bases between the two ends. Per germline, CDR1 SEHNR and CDR2 FQNEAQ (reference sequence). Alongside a J-beta primer mix, a sample-barcoded 5' primer served in a second PCR lasting about 7 to 12 cycles. Using its own MiXCR run on the 5' RACE reads, TCRdb lists one record per CDR3 protein. The data contain about 1 million distinct CDR3 sequences, over 35% of them singletons. In each sample, at least 7 million PBMCs were isolated. A note on this clonotype: What it binds is not known.

Material: blood. The J gene is TRBJ1-2, the V gene TRBV7-9, with unresolved D. The source is an older woman in good health. The DNA of the CDR3 is TGTGCCAGCAGCTTAGTTCCGTCGCATAACTATGGCTACACCTTC. Amino acid sequence: CASSLVPSHNYGYTF.